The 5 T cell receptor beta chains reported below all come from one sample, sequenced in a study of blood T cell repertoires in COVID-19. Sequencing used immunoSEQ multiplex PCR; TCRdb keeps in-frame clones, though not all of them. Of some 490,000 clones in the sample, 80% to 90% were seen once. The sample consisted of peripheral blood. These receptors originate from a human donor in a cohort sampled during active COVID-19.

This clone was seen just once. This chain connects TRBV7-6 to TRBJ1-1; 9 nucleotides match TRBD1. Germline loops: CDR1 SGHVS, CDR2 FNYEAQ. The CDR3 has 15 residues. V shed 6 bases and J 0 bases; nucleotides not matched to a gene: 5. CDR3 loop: CASSRDRALNTEAFF. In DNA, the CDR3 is TGTGCCAGCAGTCGGGACAGGGCCCTGAACACTGAAGCTTTCTTT.

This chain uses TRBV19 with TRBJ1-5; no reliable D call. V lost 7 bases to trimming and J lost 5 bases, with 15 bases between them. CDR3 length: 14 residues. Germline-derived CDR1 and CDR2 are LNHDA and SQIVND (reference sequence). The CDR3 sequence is CASNRLGDDQPQHF. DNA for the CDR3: TGTGCCAGTAACCGTCTGGGAGACGATCAGCCCCAGCATTTT.

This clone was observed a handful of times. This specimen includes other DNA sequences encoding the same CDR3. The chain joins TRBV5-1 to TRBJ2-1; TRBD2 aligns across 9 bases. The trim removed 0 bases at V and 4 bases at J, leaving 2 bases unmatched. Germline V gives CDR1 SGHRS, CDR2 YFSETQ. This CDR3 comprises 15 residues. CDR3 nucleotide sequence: TGCGCCAGCAGCTTGGAGCTAGCGGGGTACAATGAGCAGTTCTTC. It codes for CASSLELAGYNEQFF.

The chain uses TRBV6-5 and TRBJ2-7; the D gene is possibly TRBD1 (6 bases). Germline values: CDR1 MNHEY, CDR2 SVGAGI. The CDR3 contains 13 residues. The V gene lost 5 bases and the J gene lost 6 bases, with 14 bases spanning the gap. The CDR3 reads CASSRASGVEQYF. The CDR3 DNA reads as TGTGCCAGCAGTCGGGCCTCAGGGGTCGAGCAGTACTTC.

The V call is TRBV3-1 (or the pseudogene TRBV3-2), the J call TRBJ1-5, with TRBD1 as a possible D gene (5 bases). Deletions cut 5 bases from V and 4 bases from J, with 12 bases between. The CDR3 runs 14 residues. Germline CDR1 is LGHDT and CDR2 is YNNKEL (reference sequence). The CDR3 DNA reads TGTGCCAGCAGCTTCAGGGAGGTTAATCAGCCCCAGCATTTT. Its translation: CASSFREVNQPQHF.